This TCR beta chain originates from a study of identical twins. This clonotype was counted ten times or more. No antigen is known for it. Notes on the study in general: Carriage of fewer insertions was seen in abundant cord blood beta clonotypes, whereas memory repertoires showed none.

Template switching created a universal primer site, and the cDNA included unique molecular identifiers. Each CDR3 protein is one row after TCRdb ran MiXCR on the 5' RACE reads. The sample yields a few hundred thousand distinct CDR3 sequences, 9.5% to 15% seen once. The CDR3 extends over 13 amino acids. V was cut by 4 bases and J by 3 bases, with 10 bases left in between. Looked up from germline, CDR1 is MGHRA and CDR2 is YSYEKL. These data are also associated with another study on yellow fever vaccine responses in identical twins.

The origin of this receptor is a woman under 30 in good health. The gene calls are TRBV4-1 and TRBJ2-7, with no clear D. Source material: memory (CD45RO+) T cells sorted from blood. In nucleotides, the CDR3 is TGCGCCAGCAGCCGCTACATCGACTACGAGCAGTACTTC. Amino acids: CASSRYIDYEQYF.